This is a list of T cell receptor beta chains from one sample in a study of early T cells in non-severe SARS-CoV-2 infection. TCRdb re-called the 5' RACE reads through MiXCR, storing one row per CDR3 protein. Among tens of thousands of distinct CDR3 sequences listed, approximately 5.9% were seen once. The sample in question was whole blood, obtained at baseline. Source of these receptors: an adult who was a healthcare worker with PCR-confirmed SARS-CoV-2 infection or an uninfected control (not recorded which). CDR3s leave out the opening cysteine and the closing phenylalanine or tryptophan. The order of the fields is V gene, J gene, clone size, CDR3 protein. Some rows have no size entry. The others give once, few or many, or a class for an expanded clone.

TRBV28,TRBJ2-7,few,ASSTSGPRPDEQY
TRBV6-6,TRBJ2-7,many,ASSQPGLGIEQY
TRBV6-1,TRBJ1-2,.,ASALEVYGYT
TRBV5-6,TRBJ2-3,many,ASSLTGPNTQY
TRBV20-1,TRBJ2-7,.,SATRTSGSYEQY
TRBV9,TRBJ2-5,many,ASSVAWAPQETQY
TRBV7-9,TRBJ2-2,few,ASSPTSGSLSGELF
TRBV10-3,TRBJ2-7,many,AISEPGQGINEQY
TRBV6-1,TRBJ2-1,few,ASSEHPGLAGTWQF
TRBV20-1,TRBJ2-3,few,SKHGRTTDTQY
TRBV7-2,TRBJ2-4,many,ASSLAGTGTNIQY
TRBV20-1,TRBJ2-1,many,SARDPGLAGRANEQF
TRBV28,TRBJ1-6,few,ASSLSRAYNSPLH
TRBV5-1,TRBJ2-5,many,ASSLEGSPETQY
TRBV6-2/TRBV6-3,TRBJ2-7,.,ASSTQGGYEQY
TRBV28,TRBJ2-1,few,ASSLMEGHMNEQF
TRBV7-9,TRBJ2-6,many,ASSPWDARSGANVLT
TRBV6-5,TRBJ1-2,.,ASSFGQGARDGYT
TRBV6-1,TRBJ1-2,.,ASSEAQSYGYT
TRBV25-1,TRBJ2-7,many,ASSRGTGSSYEQY
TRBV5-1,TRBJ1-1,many,ASSLDSSQTLMNTEAF
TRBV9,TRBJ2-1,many,ASSTRDYTSYNEQF
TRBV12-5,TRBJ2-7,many,ASARDSPYEQY
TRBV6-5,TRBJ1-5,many,ASSLRGSQPQH
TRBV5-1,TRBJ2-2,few,ASSLAPGWGGELF
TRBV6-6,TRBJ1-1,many,ASSYKGDTEAF
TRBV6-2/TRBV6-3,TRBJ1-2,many,ASSAGTGGYT
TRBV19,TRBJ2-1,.,ASSIGRGPAYNEQF
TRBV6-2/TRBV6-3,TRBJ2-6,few,ASSFSGSGANVLT
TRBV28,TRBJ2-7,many,ASSLDGTLGDEQY
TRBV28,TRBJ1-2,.,ASSLKTGAISGGYT
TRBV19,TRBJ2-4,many,ASRGRGGGNIQY
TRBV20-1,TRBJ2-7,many,SARVAGNEQY
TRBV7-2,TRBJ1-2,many,ASTKDGVNYGYT
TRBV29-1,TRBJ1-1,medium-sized,SVPANTEAF
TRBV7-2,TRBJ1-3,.,ASTRDRLFSGNTIY
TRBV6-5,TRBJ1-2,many,ASREPGVYGYT
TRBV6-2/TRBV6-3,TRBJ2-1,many,ASSYDLYNEQF
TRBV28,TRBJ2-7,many,ASSPPGGQLYEQY
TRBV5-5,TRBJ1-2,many,ASSIIPQGRNGYT
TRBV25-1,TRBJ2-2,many,ASSETGDFTGELF
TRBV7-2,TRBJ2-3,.,ASSLDPATDTQY
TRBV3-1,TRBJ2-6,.,ASSWHSATGANVLT
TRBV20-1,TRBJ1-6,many,SARDVRRPNSPLH
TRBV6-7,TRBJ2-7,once,ASKVSGNLPEWAREQY
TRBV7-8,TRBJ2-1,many,ASSGRSYNEQF
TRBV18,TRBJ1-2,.,ASSPPHRDRTGYT
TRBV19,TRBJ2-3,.,ASSYGRRITDTQY
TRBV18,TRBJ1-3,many,ASRRDFSSGNTIY
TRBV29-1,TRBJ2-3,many,SVEDTGTDTQY